Following are 26 T cell receptor beta chains from one sample sequenced in a study of blood T cell repertoires in COVID-19. Sequenced by immunoSEQ multiplex PCR; TCRdb stores in-frame clones only, minus some. The sample holds approximately 140,000 clones, roughly four fifths seen once. Material: peripheral blood. Every receptor here comes from a woman of 80 years or more in a cohort sampled during active or convalescent COVID-19.

The CDR3 protein is CASSSSRGLVNGYTF. CDR3 sequence (DNA): TGTGCCAGCAGCTCCTCTAGGGGGTTGGTGAATGGCTACACCTTC. The chain couples TRBV7-2 to TRBJ1-2; possible D gene TRBD1, 6 bases. V shed 4 bases and J shed 6 bases, with 18 bases lying between them. The CDR3 runs to 15 residues. Germline V gives CDR1 SGHTA, CDR2 FQGNSA.

The DNA of the CDR3 is TGTGCCAGCAGCTTGTATGGGGGGGCCCTAAATGAGCAGTTCTTC. Translation: CASSLYGGALNEQFF. This sequence joins TRBV5-6 and TRBJ2-1, with D possibly being TRBD2 (7 bases). Germline lookup yields CDR1 SGHDT and CDR2 YYEEEE. V lost 1 base and J lost 7, with 15 bases in between. The CDR3 runs 15 residues.

The chain combines TRBV6-5 with TRBJ1-1; tentative D call: TRBD1 (5 bases). CDR1 MNHEY and CDR2 SVGAGI come from the germline V gene. V dropped 8 bases and J dropped 3 bases, with 13 bases sitting between them. The CDR3 spans 13 residues. The CDR3 sequence: CASCTGGDTEAFF. The CDR3 nucleotides read TGTGCCAGCTGTACGGGGGGTGACACTGAAGCTTTCTTT.

CDR3 bases: TGCGCCAGCAGCTTGGTTCCTGGGACAGCATACAATGAGCAGTTCTTC. Translated, it gives CASSLVPGTAYNEQFF. This chain uses TRBV5-1 with TRBJ2-1; 7 nucleotides align to TRBD1. Germline CDR1 and CDR2: SGHRS and YFSETQ. The junction had 7 bases not matched to a gene; V was cut back by 0 bases and J by 4 bases. The CDR3 has 16 residues.

This clone appeared once. The genes are TRBV6-2 or TRBV6-3 and TRBJ2-7, with 9 positions matching TRBD2. Germline V gene sequence: CDR1 MNHEY, CDR2 SVGEGT. CDR3 length: 15 residues. The V and J ends lost 5 bases and 6 bases, in that order; junction bases with no gene match: 11. In DNA, the CDR3 is TGTGCCAGCAGTGACCCGGGACTAGCATCCCGCGAGCAGTACGTC. This codes for CASSDPGLASREQYV.

The V and J genes are TRBV6-6 and TRBJ2-3, with 9 bases that match TRBD2. Germline V CDR1 and CDR2: MNHNY, SVGAGI (reference sequence). J lost 3 bases, V lost 5 bases, and 9 bases had no gene match. CDR3 length: 16 amino acids. CDR3 nucleotide sequence: TGTGCCAGCAGTACCGGGCTAGCGGGGACTACAGATACGCAGTATTTT. Its translation is CASSTGLAGTTDTQYF.

This clone was picked up one time. The chain uses TRBV2 and TRBJ2-1; 11 bases are shared with TRBD2. CDR1 and CDR2 from the germline V gene are SNHLY and FYNNEI. The CDR3 is 15 amino acids. The J segment lost 4 bases and the V segment lost 11 bases, leaving 10 bases of the junction unmatched. In nucleotides, the CDR3 is TGTGCCTCAAAGCGGGGGACTAGCGGTTACAATGAGCAGTTCTTC. It yields the protein CASKRGTSGYNEQFF. Full variable domain (rest looked up from reference TRBV2 and TRBJ2-1): EPEVTQTPSHQVTQMGQEVILRCVPISNHLYFYWYRQILGQKVEFLVSFYNNEISEKSEIFDDQFSVERPDGSNFTLKIRSTKLEDSAMYFCASKRGTSGYNEQFFGPGTRLTVL.

This sequence joins TRBV6-5 and TRBJ1-2; a weak D match, TRBD1 (6 bases). Trimming removed 6 bases at V and 8 bases at J, with 19 bases between. Germline V gives CDR1 MNHEY, CDR2 SVGAGI. The CDR3 has 14 residues. The CDR3 nucleotides read TGTGCCAGCAGCCCATACAGGGATGGATACGGCTACACCTTC. Translating gives CASSPYRDGYGYTF.

This clone has a single count. The chain links TRBV27 to TRBJ2-7; a weak D match, TRBD2 (6 bases). V was trimmed by 6 bases and J by 5 bases, leaving 17 bases between them. This CDR3 is 14 amino acids long. CDR1 MNHEY and CDR2 SMNVEV come from the germline V gene (reference sequence). CDR3 in amino acids: CASRTWGLHDEQYV. The CDR3 DNA follows: TGTGCCAGCAGGACTTGGGGACTTCACGACGAGCAGTACGTC.

For this clone: The junction departs from the called germline gene at one end, perhaps through a read error. V gene TRBV6-2 or TRBV6-3 combines with J gene TRBJ2-6, with D perhaps TRBD1 (6 bases). CDR1 is MNHEY and CDR2 is SVGEGT in the germline V gene. This CDR3 has 13 amino acids. The CDR3 nucleotides are TGTGCCAGCAGTACGGAGATGGTTGGGACAACCAATTTC. It is translated as CASSTEMVGTTNF.

The chain combines TRBV20-1 with TRBJ1-2, with D possibly matching TRBD1 (5 bases). Germline V gene lookup returns CDR1 DFQATT and CDR2 SNEGSKA (reference sequence). V lost 3 bases and J 7 bases, leaving 9 bases between the germline ends. There are 11 residues in the CDR3. The CDR3 loop reads CSARWGGGYTF. The DNA of the CDR3 is TGCAGTGCTAGGTGGGGGGGTGGCTACACCTTC.

The J gene is TRBJ1-4, the V gene TRBV20-1; unclear D gene. From germline, CDR1 is DFQATT and CDR2 SNEGSKA (reference sequence). The V gene lost 6 bases and the J gene lost 10 bases, with 12 bases spanning the gap. This CDR3 spans 11 amino acids. The CDR3 region is CSAADLGKLFF. DNA of the CDR3: TGCAGTGCCGCCGACCTAGGAAAACTGTTTTTT.

V is TRBV5-1 and J is TRBJ2-1, with 8 bases that match TRBD2. This CDR3 spans 16 amino acids. In germline, CDR1 is SGHRS, CDR2 YFSETQ. Germline trimming cut 7 bases from V and 2 bases from J; bases unmatched to any gene: 11. Here the CDR3 reads CASGAGAGEPYNEQFF. The CDR3 DNA sequence: TGCGCCAGCGGGGCGGGAGCGGGGGAGCCCTACAATGAGCAGTTCTTC.

The gene calls are TRBV2 and TRBJ2-3; 10 bases fit TRBD1. Germline CDR1 and CDR2: SNHLY and FYNNEI. The CDR3 sequence is 15 residues long. V lost 7 bases, J lost 0 bases, and 4 bases stayed unmatched. The CDR3 DNA is TGTGCCAGCAATCGGGACAGGGGAAGCACAGATACGCAGTATTTT. Protein: CASNRDRGSTDTQYF.

The chain carries TRBV7-9 and TRBJ2-3; D remains unclear. Per the germline V gene, CDR1 is SEHNR and CDR2 is FQNEAQ (reference sequence). The CDR3 has 13 amino acids. Trimming shortened V by 5 bases and J by 0 bases, and 6 bases separated the two germline ends. The CDR3 reads CASSPISTDTQYF. The CDR3 region has the DNA TGTGCCAGCAGCCCAATTAGCACAGATACGCAGTATTTT.

At least ten counts were recorded for this clone. The CDR3: CASSEGQNNEQFF. The DNA for the CDR3 is TGTGCCAGCAGTGAGGGACAAAACAATGAGCAGTTCTTC. The chain combines TRBV6-6 with TRBJ2-1; D perhaps matches TRBD1 (6 bases). This CDR3 has 13 amino acids. Germline V gene data show CDR1 as MNHNY and CDR2 as SVGAGI (reference sequence). With 5 bases removed from V and 5 bases from J, the gap between germline ends came to 10 bases.

The genes are TRBV6-5 and TRBJ1-2; the match to TRBD1 covers 9 bases. V dropped 6 bases and J dropped 6; count of bases not matched to a gene: 5. The CDR3 extends over 13 amino acids. CDR1 MNHEY and CDR2 SVGAGI come from the germline V gene. CDR3 sequence (DNA): TGTGCCAGCAGGGTGACAGGGGGACATGGCTACACCTTC. Translation gives CASRVTGGHGYTF.

There are a few counts of this clone. The J gene is TRBJ2-6, the V gene TRBV7-9; 7 bases map to TRBD1. Germline CDR1 and CDR2: SEHNR and FQNEAQ (reference sequence). The V and J ends lost 5 bases and 2 bases, in that order; junction bases with no gene match: 12. The CDR3 consists of 18 residues. This chain's CDR3 is CASSAGTVSLAGANVLTF. The DNA for the CDR3 is TGTGCCAGCAGCGCCGGGACAGTCAGCCTAGCTGGGGCCAACGTCCTGACTTTC.

The chain uses TRBV5-1 and TRBJ2-5, with TRBD2 identical over 13 bases. Losses at the gene ends were 1 base for V and 0 bases for J; bases not matched to a gene: 12. Germline CDR1 SGHRS, CDR2 YFSETQ. The length of the CDR3 is 20 residues. The CDR3 protein is CASSLIGGGLAGTYQETQYF. Written as DNA, the CDR3 is TGCGCCAGCAGCTTGATCGGTGGGGGACTAGCGGGGACGTACCAAGAGACCCAGTACTTC.

V usage is TRBV11-2 and J usage is TRBJ2-4, with D perhaps matching TRBD1 (6 bases). Trimming took off 5 bases at V and 0 bases at J, with 20 bases between the two ends. Germline CDR1 SGHAT, CDR2 FQNNGV. The CDR3 consists of 18 residues. CDR3 in DNA: TGTGCCAGCAGCCTTAGGGGGTTGGGGACCCTAGCCAAAAACATTCAGTACTTC. Amino acid sequence: CASSLRGLGTLAKNIQYF.

The chain links TRBV10-2 to TRBJ2-1; perhaps TRBD2 as D (6 bases). V was shortened by 6 bases and J by 12 bases, with 12 bases between the two germline ends. The germline CDR1 and CDR2 sequences are WSHSY and SAAADI. This CDR3 is built from 11 residues. CDR3 sequence: CASRSSERQFF. The DNA for the CDR3 is TGCGCCAGCAGGTCTAGCGAGCGGCAGTTCTTC.

This chain connects TRBV5-1 to TRBJ1-5, with 9 bases aligning to TRBD1. V dropped 4 bases and J dropped 1; count of bases not matched to a gene: 3. The CDR3 has 15 amino acids. Germline lookup yields CDR1 SGHRS and CDR2 YFSETQ. The CDR3 DNA sequence: TGCGCCAGCAGCGCAGGACAGGGGAGCAATCAGCCCCAGCATTTT. Its translation is CASSAGQGSNQPQHF. Combining the CDR3 with reference TRBV5-1 and TRBJ1-5 gives the whole variable domain KAGVTQTPRYLIKTRGQQVTLSCSPISGHRSVSWYQQTPGQGLQFLFEYFSETQRNKGNFPGRFSGRQFSNSRSEMNVSTLELGDSALYLCASSAGQGSNQPQHFGDGTRLSIL.

The J gene is TRBJ2-3, the V gene TRBV5-6; 12 bases fit TRBD2. CDR1 is SGHDT and CDR2 is YYEEEE in the germline V gene. There are 16 residues in the CDR3. After removal of 3 bases from V and 6 bases from J, the junction contained 8 bases not matched to a gene. This CDR3 reads CASSWTSGMFRDTQYF. CDR3 in DNA: TGTGCCAGCAGCTGGACTAGCGGGATGTTTAGGGATACGCAGTATTTT.

The V and J genes are TRBV20-1 and TRBJ2-3; possibly TRBD1 for D (5 bases). Germline CDR1 DFQATT, CDR2 SNEGSKA (reference sequence). There are 11 residues in the CDR3. CDR3 nucleotide sequence: TGCAGAACCGAAAAGGGGGATACGCAGTATTTT. Its protein product is CRTEKGDTQYF.

The chain is built from TRBV7-9 and TRBJ2-5, with 8 bases lining up with TRBD2. Germline V lookup: CDR1 SEHNR, CDR2 FQNEAQ (reference sequence). The CDR3 sequence is 14 residues long. With V trimmed by 2 bases and J by 5 bases, 4 bases remained unmatched. CDR3 protein: CASSLRGLGETQYF. DNA of the CDR3: TGTGCCAGCAGCTTAAGGGGACTAGGCGAGACCCAGTACTTC.

The chain uses TRBV2 and TRBJ1-5, with D perhaps matching TRBD1 (6 bases). The germline gives CDR1 SNHLY, CDR2 FYNNEI. Trimming left V 6 bases short and J 7 bases short, with 10 bases between. The CDR3 has 12 amino acids. The CDR3 sequence: CASSDTGQPQHF. The CDR3 DNA reads TGTGCCAGCAGCGACACAGGGCAGCCCCAGCATTTT.